This is a list of T cell receptor beta chains from one sample in a study of cytomegalovirus exposure and HLA in healthy donors. Repertoires were generated with immunoSEQ multiplex PCR, while TCRdb's copy carries only in-frame clones and drops some. Here the sample spans 110,000 to 150,000 clones, around a tenth being singletons. Sequencing was done on a sample of PBMCs. The origin of the receptors is a male donor in good health and CMV-seronegative. CDR3s include the opening cysteine and the closing phenylalanine or tryptophan. The D gene is left open where the match is weak. Size is stated for part of the rows, as once, few or many counts, or as a class when the clone is expanded.

CDR3nt,CDR3aa,abundance,v_gene,j_gene,d_gene
TGTGCCAGCAGCTTAAGGCAGGGCTACAATCAGCCCCAGCATTTT,CASSLRQGYNQPQHF,few,TRBV7-2,TRBJ1-5,.
TGTGCCAGCGCGACAGGGGGCCCGTGGTGGGAACTGTTTTTT,CASATGGPWWELFF,few,TRBV27,TRBJ1-4,TRBD1
TGTGCCAGCAGTGCGGCCCGCCCAGGGACCCAGTACTTC,CASSAARPGTQYF,few,TRBV2,TRBJ2-5,.
TGTGCCAGCAGCTACGGAACTGCCGGGACAACCAACACCGGGGAGCTGTTTTTT,CASSYGTAGTTNTGELFF,.,TRBV11-1,TRBJ2-2,.
TGTGCTAGCAGCTTAGGACTAGCGGGTTCGGGGGAGACCCAGTACTTC,CASSLGLAGSGETQYF,few,TRBV7-7,TRBJ2-5,TRBD2
TGTGCCAGTGGTTTTTCTTGGGCTCTTAATGAAAAACTGTTTTTT,CASGFSWALNEKLFF,.,TRBV25-1,TRBJ1-4,.
TGTGCCAGCAGTTTCGGCGGACACCCACCCTACGAGCAGTACTTC,CASSFGGHPPYEQYF,.,TRBV27,TRBJ2-7,.
TGCGCCAGCAGCCAGGCAGGGGCTGGGATCGGGAGCAATCAGCCCCAGCATTTT,CASSQAGAGIGSNQPQHF,few,TRBV4-1,TRBJ1-5,.
TGTGCCAGCAGCCAGGGCAGGCCCCTCAGTGAAAAACTGTTTTTT,CASSQGRPLSEKLFF,few,TRBV7-9,TRBJ1-4,.
TGTGCCAGCAGCCCCATTTTGACAGGGCCGGGCACTGAAGCTTTCTTT,CASSPILTGPGTEAFF,.,TRBV7-9,TRBJ1-1,TRBD1
TGTGCCAGCAGTGAAGCGCTAACAGATGCCCAGCATTTT,CASSEALTDAQHF,few,TRBV6-1,TRBJ1-5,.
TGTGCCAGCAGCAGGGACCGGGAGGGCACTGAAGCTTTCTTT,CASSRDREGTEAFF,few,TRBV28,TRBJ1-1,.
TGTGCCAGCAGTTTCCACGGACTATCAGATACGCAGTATTTT,CASSFHGLSDTQYF,.,TRBV28,TRBJ2-3,.
TGTGCCAGCAGCTCCCCGGGACAGGGGTACTATGGCTACACCTTC,CASSSPGQGYYGYTF,.,TRBV7-2,TRBJ1-2,TRBD1
TGTGCCACCCAGTGGCGGGGCTACACCTTC,CATQWRGYTF,few,TRBV25-1,TRBJ1-2,.
TGTGCCAGCAGCCAAGTAGGAGGTGGGAACACTGAAGCTTTCTTT,CASSQVGGGNTEAFF,.,TRBV14,TRBJ1-1,.
TGTGCCAGCACAAGGCAGGTCCAAAGCTCCTACGAGCAGTACTTC,CASTRQVQSSYEQYF,few,TRBV6-1,TRBJ2-7,.
TGCGCCAGCAGCTTACTTACCCACAATGAGCAGTTCTTC,CASSLLTHNEQFF,few,TRBV5-1,TRBJ2-1,.
TGTGCCAGCAGCTTATTGCTACAGGGGGCCGCGACAGATACGCAGTATTTT,CASSLLLQGAATDTQYF,.,TRBV11-1,TRBJ2-3,TRBD1
TGCACCAGCAGCCAAGATCGCGGCGATGTGGAGTACGAGCAGTACTTC,CTSSQDRGDVEYEQYF,few,TRBV1,TRBJ2-7,.
TGTGCCAGCAGTTTGGGACAGGCGAACACTGAAGCTTTCTTT,CASSLGQANTEAFF,.,TRBV27,TRBJ1-1,TRBD1
TGCAGCGCCTCTAGCGGGAGACTCTCCTACGAGCAGTACTTC,CSASSGRLSYEQYF,few,TRBV29-1,TRBJ2-7,TRBD2
TGTGCCAGCAGTTACCGGACTAGCGGGTTCACAGATACGCAGTATTTT,CASSYRTSGFTDTQYF,.,TRBV6-6,TRBJ2-3,TRBD2
TGTGCCAGCAGCCCTGGACAGGGAGGGCGGACCTACGAGCAGTACTTC,CASSPGQGGRTYEQYF,few,TRBV2,TRBJ2-7,.
TGCGCCAGCAGCCAAGACCGGGGAATCACCGGGGAGCTGTTTTTT,CASSQDRGITGELFF,.,TRBV4-3,TRBJ2-2,.
TGCGCCAGCAGCTTTCTAGCGGAGGGTGGCCCAGATACGCAGTATTTT,CASSFLAEGGPDTQYF,few,TRBV5-1,TRBJ2-3,TRBD2
TGTGCCAGCAGCGTAGACAGGAACACTGAAGCTTTCTTT,CASSVDRNTEAFF,.,TRBV9,TRBJ1-1,.
TGTGCCAGCAGCGTAGCGTATGTGACAGGGGTTCAAGAGACCCAGTACTTC,CASSVAYVTGVQETQYF,.,TRBV9,TRBJ2-5,TRBD1
TGCGCCAGCAGCTTGGGGGGCCATGGGAATGAGCAGTTCTTC,CASSLGGHGNEQFF,few,TRBV5-1,TRBJ2-1,.
TGTGCCAGCAGTTTTGGCTCCGGGACAGGGCACTACGAGCAGTACTTC,CASSFGSGTGHYEQYF,.,TRBV27,TRBJ2-7,TRBD1
TGTGCCAGCAGCTATAGCGATAGCAATCAGCCCCAGCATTTT,CASSYSDSNQPQHF,few,TRBV5-6,TRBJ1-5,.
TGTGCCAGCAGCCCTCGGACAGGGCTGATCTACGAGCAGTACTTC,CASSPRTGLIYEQYF,.,TRBV9,TRBJ2-7,TRBD1
TGCAGCGTTGAAGATGGGGGCGCGGCTGAAGCTTTCTTT,CSVEDGGAAEAFF,few,TRBV29-1,TRBJ1-1,.
TGCAGCGTTGAAATAACAGGGAAAAACATTCAGTACTTC,CSVEITGKNIQYF,few,TRBV29-1,TRBJ2-4,.
TGTGCCAGCAGCCCCGCCGGGACTAGTATAGATACGCAGTATTTT,CASSPAGTSIDTQYF,.,TRBV7-3,TRBJ2-3,TRBD2
TGTGCCAGCAGCTCTGATCGGACTAGCTGGACCTACGAGCAGTACTTC,CASSSDRTSWTYEQYF,.,TRBV5-4,TRBJ2-7,TRBD2
TGTGCCAGCAGCGACGAGGGAGATACGCAGTATTTT,CASSDEGDTQYF,few,TRBV9,TRBJ2-3,.
TGTGCCAGCAGCCCGTCGCGGGGGGGTCCGTGGGAGACCCAGTACTTC,CASSPSRGGPWETQYF,few,TRBV9,TRBJ2-5,TRBD2
TGCAGCGTTGTAAGACATTTGAACACTGAAGCTTTCTTT,CSVVRHLNTEAFF,.,TRBV29-1,TRBJ1-1,.